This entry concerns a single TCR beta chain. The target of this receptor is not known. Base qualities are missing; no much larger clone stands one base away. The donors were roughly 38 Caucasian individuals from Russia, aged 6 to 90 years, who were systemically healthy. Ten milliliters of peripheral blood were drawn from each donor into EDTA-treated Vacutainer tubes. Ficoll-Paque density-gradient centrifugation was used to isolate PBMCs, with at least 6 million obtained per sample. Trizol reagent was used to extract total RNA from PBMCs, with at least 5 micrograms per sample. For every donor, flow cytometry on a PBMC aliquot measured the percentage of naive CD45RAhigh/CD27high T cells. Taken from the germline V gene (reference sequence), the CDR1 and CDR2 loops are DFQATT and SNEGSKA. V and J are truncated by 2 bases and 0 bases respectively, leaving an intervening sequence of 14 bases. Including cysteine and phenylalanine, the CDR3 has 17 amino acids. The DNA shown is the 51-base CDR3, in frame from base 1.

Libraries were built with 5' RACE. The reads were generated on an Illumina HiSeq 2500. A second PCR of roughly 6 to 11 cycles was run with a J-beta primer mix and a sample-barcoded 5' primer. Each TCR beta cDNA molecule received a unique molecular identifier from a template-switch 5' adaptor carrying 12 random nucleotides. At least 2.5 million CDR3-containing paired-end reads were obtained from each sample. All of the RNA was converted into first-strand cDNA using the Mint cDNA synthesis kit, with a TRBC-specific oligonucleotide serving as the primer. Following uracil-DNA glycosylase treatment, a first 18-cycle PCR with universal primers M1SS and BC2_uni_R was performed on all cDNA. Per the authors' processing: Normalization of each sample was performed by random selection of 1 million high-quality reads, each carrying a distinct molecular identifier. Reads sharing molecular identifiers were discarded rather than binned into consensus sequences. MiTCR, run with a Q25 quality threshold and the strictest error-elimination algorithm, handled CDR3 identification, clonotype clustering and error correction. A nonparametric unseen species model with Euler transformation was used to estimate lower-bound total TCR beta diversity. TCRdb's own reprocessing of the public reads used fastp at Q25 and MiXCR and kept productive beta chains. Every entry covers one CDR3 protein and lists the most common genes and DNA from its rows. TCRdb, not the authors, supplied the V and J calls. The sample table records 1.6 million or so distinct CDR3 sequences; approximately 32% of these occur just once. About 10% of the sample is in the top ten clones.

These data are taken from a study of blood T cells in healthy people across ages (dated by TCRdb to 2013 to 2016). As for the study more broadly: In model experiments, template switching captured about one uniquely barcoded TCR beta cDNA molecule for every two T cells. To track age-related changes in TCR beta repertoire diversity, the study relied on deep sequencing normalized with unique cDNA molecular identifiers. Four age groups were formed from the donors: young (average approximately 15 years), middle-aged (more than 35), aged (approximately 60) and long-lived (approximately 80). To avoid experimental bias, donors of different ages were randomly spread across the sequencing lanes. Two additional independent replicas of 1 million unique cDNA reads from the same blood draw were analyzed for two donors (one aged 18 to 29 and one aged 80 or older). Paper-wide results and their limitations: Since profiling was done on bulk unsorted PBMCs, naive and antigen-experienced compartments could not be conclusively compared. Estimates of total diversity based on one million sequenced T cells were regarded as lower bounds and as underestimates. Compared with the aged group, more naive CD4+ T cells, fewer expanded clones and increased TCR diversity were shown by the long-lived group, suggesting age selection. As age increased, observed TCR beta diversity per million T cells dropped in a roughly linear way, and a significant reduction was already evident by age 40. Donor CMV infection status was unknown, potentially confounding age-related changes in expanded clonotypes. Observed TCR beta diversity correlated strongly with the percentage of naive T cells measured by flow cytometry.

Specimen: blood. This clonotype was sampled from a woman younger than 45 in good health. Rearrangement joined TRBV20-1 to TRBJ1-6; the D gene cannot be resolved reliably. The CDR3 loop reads CSARKRERSSYNSPLHF. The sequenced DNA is TGCAGTGCTAGAAAAAGGGAGAGGAGCTCCTATAATTCACCCCTCCACTTT.